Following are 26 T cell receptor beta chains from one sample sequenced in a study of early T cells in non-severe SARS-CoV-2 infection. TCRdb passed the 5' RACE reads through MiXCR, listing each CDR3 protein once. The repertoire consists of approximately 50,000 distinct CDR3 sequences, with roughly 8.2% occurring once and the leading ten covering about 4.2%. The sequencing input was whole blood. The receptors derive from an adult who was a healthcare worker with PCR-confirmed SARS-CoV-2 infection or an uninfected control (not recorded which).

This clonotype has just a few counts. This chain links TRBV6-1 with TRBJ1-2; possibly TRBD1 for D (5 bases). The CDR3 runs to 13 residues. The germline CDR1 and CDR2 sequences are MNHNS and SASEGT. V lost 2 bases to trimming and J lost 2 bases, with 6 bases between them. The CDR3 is CASSEQGNYGYTF. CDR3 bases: TGTGCCAGCAGTGAACAGGGAAACTATGGCTACACCTTC.

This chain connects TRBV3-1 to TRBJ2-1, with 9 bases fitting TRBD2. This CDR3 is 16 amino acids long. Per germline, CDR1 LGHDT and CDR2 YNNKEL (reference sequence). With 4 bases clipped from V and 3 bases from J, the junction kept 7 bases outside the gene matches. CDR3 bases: TGTGCCAGCAGCCCACAGACTAGCGGTCTCTACAATGAGCAGTTCTTC. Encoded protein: CASSPQTSGLYNEQFF.

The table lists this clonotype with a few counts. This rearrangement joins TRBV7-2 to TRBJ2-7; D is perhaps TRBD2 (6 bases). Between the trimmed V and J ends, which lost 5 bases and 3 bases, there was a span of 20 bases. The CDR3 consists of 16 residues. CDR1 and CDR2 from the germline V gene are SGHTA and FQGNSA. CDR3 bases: TGTGCCAGCAGCCCCCGCACGCGGGACCAAATCTACGAGCAGTACTTC. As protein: CASSPRTRDQIYEQYF.

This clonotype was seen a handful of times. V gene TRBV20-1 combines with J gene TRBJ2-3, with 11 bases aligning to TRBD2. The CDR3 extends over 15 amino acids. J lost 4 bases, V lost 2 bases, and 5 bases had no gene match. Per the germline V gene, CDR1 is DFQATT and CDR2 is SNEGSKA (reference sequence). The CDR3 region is CSARPTSGIADTQYF. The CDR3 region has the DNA TGCAGTGCTAGACCGACTAGCGGGATCGCAGATACGCAGTATTTT.

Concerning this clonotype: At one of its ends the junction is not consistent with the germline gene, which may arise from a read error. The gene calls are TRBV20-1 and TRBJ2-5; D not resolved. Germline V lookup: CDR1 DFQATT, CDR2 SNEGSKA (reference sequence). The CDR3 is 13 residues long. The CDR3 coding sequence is TGCAGTGTCGACAACAGTTACCAGGAGACCCAGTACTTC. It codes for CSVDNSYQETQYF.

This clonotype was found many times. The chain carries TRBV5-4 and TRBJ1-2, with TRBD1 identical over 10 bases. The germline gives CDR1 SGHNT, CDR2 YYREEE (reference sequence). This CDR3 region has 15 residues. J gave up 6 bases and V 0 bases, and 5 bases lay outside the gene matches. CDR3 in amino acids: CASSLAGTGDHGYTF. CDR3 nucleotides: TGTGCCAGCAGCTTGGCAGGGACAGGGGACCATGGCTACACCTTC.

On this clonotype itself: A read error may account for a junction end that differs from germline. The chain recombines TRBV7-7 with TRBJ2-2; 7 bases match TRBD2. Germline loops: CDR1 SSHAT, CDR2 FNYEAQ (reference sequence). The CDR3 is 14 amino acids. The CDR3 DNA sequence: TGTGCTAGCAGGGAGGGACCACGCGGCGGGGAGCTGTTTTTT. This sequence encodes CASREGPRGGELFF.

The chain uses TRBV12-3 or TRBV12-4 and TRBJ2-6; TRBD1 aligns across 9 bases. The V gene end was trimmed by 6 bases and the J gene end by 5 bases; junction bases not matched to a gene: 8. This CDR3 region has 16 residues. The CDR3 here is CASSRGDRDWANVLTF. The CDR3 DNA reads TGTGCCAGCAGCCGGGGGGACAGGGATTGGGCCAACGTCCTGACTTTC.

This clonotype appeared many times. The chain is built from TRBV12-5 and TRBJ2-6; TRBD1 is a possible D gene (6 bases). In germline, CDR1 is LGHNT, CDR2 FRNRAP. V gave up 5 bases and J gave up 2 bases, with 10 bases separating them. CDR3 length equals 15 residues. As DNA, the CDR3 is TGTGCTAGTGGTGAACAGGGCCCTGGGGCCAACGTCCTGACTTTC. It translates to CASGEQGPGANVLTF. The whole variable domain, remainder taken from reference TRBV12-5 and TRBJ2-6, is DARVTQTPRHKVTEMGQEVTMRCQPILGHNTVFWYRQTMMQGLELLAYFRNRAPLDDSGMPKDRFSAEMPDATLATLKIQPSEPRDSAVYFCASGEQGPGANVLTFGAGSRLTVL.

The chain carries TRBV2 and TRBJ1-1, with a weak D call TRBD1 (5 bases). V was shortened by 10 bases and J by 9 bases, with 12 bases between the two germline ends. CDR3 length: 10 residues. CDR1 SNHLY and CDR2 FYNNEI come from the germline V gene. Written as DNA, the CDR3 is TGTGCCACCTGGGGCAGCCAAGCTTTCTTT. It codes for CATWGSQAFF.

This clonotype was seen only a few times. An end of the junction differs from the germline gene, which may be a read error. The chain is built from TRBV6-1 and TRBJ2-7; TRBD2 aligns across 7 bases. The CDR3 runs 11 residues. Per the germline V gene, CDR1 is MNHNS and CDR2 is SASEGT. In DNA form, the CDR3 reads TGTGCCAGCAGTGAAGGCGGTGCGGGAGTTTTC. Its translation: CASSEGGAGVF.

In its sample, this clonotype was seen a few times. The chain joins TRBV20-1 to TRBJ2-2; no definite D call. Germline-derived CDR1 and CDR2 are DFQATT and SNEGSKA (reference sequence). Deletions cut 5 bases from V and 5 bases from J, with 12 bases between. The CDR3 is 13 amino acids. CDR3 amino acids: CSASEARTGELFF. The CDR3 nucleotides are TGCAGTGCTTCTGAAGCAAGGACCGGGGAGCTGTTTTTT.

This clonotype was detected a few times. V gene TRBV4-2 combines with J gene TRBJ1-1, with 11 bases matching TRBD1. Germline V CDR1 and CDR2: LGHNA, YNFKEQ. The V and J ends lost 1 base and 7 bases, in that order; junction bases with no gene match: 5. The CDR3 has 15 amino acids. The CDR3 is CASSQARTGGGEAFF. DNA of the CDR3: TGTGCCAGCAGCCAAGCAAGGACAGGGGGCGGTGAAGCTTTCTTT.

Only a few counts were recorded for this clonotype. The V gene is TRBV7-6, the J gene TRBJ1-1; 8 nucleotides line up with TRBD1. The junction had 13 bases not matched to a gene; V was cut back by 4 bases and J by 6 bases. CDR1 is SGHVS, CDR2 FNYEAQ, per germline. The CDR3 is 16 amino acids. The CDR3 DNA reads TGTGCCAGCAGCTCCCCCCTGTCAGGGGGCCCGGCTGAAGCTTTCTTT. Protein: CASSSPLSGGPAEAFF.

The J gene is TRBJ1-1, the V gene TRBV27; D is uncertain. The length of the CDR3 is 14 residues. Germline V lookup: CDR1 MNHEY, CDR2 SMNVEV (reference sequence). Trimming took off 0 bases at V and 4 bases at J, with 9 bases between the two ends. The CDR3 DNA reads TGTGCCAGCAGTTTATCTGTCCGGGGCACTGAAGCTTTCTTT. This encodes CASSLSVRGTEAFF.

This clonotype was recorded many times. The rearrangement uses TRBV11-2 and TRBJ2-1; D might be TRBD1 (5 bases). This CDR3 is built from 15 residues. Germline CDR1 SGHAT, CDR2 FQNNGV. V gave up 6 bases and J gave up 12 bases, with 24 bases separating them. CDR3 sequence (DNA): TGTGCCAGCAGTAATCAGGGTACCTCTACAATGTCGCAGTTCTTC. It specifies CASSNQGTSTMSQFF. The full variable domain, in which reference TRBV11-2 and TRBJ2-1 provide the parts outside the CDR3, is EAGVAQSPRYKIIEKRQSVAFWCNPISGHATLYWYQQILGQGPKLLIQFQNNGVVDDSQLPKDRFSAERLKGVDSTLKIQPAKLEDSAVYLCASSNQGTSTMSQFFGPGTRLTVL.

DNA of the CDR3: TGCGCCAGCAGCTTGGAAGGGGTGAACAATCAGCCCCAGCATTTT. This translates into CASSLEGVNNQPQHF. The chain carries TRBV5-1 and TRBJ1-5, with D tentatively TRBD1 (5 bases). Germline V gene lookup returns CDR1 SGHRS and CDR2 YFSETQ. Trimming shortened V by 0 bases and J by 3 bases, and 10 bases separated the two germline ends. There are 15 residues in the CDR3.

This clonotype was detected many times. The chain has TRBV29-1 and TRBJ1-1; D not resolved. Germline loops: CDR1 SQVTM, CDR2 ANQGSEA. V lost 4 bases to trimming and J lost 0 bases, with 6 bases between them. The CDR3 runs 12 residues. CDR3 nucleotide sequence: TGCAGCGTTGGTAGGGTGAACACTGAAGCTTTCTTT. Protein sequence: CSVGRVNTEAFF.

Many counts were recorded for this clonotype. CDR3 amino acids: CASRTASAYSNQPQHF. The CDR3, as DNA: TGTGCCAGCAGGACAGCAAGCGCCTATAGCAATCAGCCCCAGCATTTT. V and J are TRBV6-6 and TRBJ1-5; weak D call: TRBD1 (5 bases). The germline V and J ends were trimmed by 6 bases and 0 bases, with 15 bases remaining between them. This CDR3 contains 16 residues. Germline V gene lookup returns CDR1 MNHNY and CDR2 SVGAGI (reference sequence).

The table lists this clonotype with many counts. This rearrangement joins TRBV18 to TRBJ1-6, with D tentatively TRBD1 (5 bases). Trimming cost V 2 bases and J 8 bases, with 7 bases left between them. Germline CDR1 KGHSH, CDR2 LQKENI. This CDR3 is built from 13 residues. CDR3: CASSPGGDSPLHF. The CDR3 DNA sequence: TGTGCCAGCTCACCAGGGGGGGATTCACCCCTCCACTTT.

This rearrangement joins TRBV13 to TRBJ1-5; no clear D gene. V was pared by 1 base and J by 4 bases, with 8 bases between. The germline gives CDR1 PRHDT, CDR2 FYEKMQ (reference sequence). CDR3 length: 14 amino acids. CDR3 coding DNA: TGTGCCAGCAGCTTAGATACGCCAAATCAGCCCCAGCATTTT. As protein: CASSLDTPNQPQHF.

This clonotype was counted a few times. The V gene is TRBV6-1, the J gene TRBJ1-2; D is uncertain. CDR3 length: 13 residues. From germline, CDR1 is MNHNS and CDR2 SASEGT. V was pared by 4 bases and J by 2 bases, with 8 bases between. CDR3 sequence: CASSVRSNYGYTF. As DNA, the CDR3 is TGTGCCAGCAGTGTCAGGAGCAACTATGGCTACACCTTC.

DNA for the CDR3: TGTGCCAGCACAACACCCCGCGTTAATTCACCCCTCCACTTT. This sequence encodes CASTTPRVNSPLHF. The gene calls are TRBV6-6 and TRBJ1-6; D uncertain. Deletions cut 7 bases from V and 6 bases from J, with 13 bases between. The CDR3 is 14 amino acids. Germline CDR1 is MNHNY and CDR2 is SVGAGI (reference sequence).

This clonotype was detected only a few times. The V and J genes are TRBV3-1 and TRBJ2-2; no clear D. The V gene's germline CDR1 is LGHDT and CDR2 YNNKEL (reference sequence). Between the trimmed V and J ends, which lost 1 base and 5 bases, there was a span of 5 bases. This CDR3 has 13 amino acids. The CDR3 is CASSQASTGELFF. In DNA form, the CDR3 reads TGTGCCAGCAGCCAAGCCTCTACCGGGGAGCTGTTTTTT.

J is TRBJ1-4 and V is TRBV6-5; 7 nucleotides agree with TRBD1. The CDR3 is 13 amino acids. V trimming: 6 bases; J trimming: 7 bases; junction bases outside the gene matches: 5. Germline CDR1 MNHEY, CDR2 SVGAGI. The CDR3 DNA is TGTGCCAGCAGGGGACAGCTAATTGAAAAACTGTTTTTT. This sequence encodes CASRGQLIEKLFF.

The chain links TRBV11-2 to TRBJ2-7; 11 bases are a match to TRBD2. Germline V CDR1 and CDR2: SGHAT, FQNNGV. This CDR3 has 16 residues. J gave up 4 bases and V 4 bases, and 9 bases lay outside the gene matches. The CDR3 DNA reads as TGTGCCAGCAGCTCCCTACTAGCGGGAGCTCTATACGAGCAGTACTTC. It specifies CASSSLLAGALYEQYF.